Shown below are 32 T cell receptor beta chains from a single sample sequenced in a study of T-cell memory formation after mild COVID-19. MiXCR, run by TCRdb on the 5' RACE reads, gives a single entry per CDR3 protein. The sample includes roughly 280,000 distinct CDR3 sequences, 7% to 10% of them seen just once. The specimen sequenced was PBMCs or a T cell subset sorted from them (not recorded which). The receptors were sampled from a man aged 18 to 29 who had mild COVID-19 (a few samples of this study predate the infection). Cell type and time point are not known.

This clonotype was seen only a few times. This chain links TRBV7-2 with TRBJ2-5; 15 bases align to TRBD2. CDR3 length: 17 residues. V lost 5 bases, J lost 4 bases, and 8 bases stayed unmatched. CDR1 is SGHTA, CDR2 FQGNSA, per germline. The CDR3: CASSTGLAGGLGETQYF. The CDR3 DNA reads TGTGCCAGCAGCACCGGACTAGCGGGGGGGCTCGGAGAGACCCAGTACTTC. The full variable domain, its missing parts supplied by reference TRBV7-2 and TRBJ2-5, is GAGVSQSPSNKVTEKGKDVELRCDPISGHTALYWYRQSLGQGLEFLIYFQGNSAPDKSGLPSDRFSAERTGGSVSTLTIQRTQQEDSAVYLCASSTGLAGGLGETQYFGPGTRLLVL.

In this sample, this clonotype turned up a few times. The chain has TRBV11-2 and TRBJ1-1; the match to TRBD1 covers 7 bases. V gave up 5 bases and J gave up 8 bases; unmatched junction bases: 5. Per germline, CDR1 SGHAT and CDR2 FQNNGV. This CDR3 is 12 amino acids long. CDR3 coding DNA: TGTGCCAGCAGCCGTGACAGGGCCGAAGCTTTCTTT. Amino acid sequence: CASSRDRAEAFF.

CDR3 nucleotide sequence: TGTGCCAGCAGCCCCCACAGGGGGGCTCACACAGATACGCAGTATTTT. Translation gives CASSPHRGAHTDTQYF. V usage is TRBV9 and J usage is TRBJ2-3; 8 nucleotides match TRBD1. V shed 4 bases, J shed 2 bases, and the junction held 9 bases outside the gene matches. Germline V gene lookup returns CDR1 SGDLS and CDR2 YYNGEE. The CDR3 has 16 amino acids.

The chain carries TRBV6-6 and TRBJ2-3, with D perhaps matching TRBD1 (6 bases). V shed 2 bases and J shed 4 bases, with 16 bases lying between them. Looked up from germline, CDR1 is MNHNY and CDR2 is SVGAGI (reference sequence). CDR3 length: 16 amino acids. This chain's CDR3 is CASSYGARGGPDTQYF. The CDR3, as DNA: TGTGCCAGCAGTTACGGGGCCAGGGGCGGCCCAGATACGCAGTATTTT.

The CDR3 nucleotides read TGTGCCAGCAGTGGTTCGGGACAGGGTTGGCGGCCCCAGCATTTT. Translating it yields CASSGSGQGWRPQHF. The J gene is TRBJ1-5, the V gene TRBV6-1; 9 bases are a match to TRBD1. J gave up 9 bases and V 4 bases, and 10 bases lay outside the gene matches. This CDR3 comprises 15 residues. Germline loops: CDR1 MNHNS, CDR2 SASEGT.

This chain connects TRBV4-3 to TRBJ2-1; 9 bases line up with TRBD1. Per germline, CDR1 LGHNA and CDR2 YSLEER. Trimming at V came to 2 bases and at J to 5 bases, leaving 1 base not matched to a gene. The CDR3 runs to 14 residues. The CDR3 sequence: CASSQRTGDNEQFF. The DNA for the CDR3 is TGCGCCAGCAGCCAACGGACAGGGGACAATGAGCAGTTCTTC.

This rearrangement joins TRBV7-2 to TRBJ1-4, with 7 nucleotides matching TRBD1. The CDR3 is made up of 15 amino acids. The germline gives CDR1 SGHTA, CDR2 FQGNSA. V gave up 5 bases and J gave up 0 bases; unmatched junction bases: 3. CDR3 nucleotides: TGTGCCAGCAGCCATGGACAGGCAACTAATGAAAAACTGTTTTTT. This encodes CASSHGQATNEKLFF.

The chain combines TRBV5-6 with TRBJ1-6; TRBD1 is a possible D gene (6 bases). CDR1 is SGHDT, CDR2 YYEEEE, per germline. CDR3 length equals 18 residues. The V and J ends lost 4 bases and 2 bases respectively, with 19 bases between them. The CDR3, as DNA: TGTGCCAGCAGCAGGGGACGGGGGCAGGGAACCTATAATTCACCCCTCCACTTT. The encoded protein is CASSRGRGQGTYNSPLHF.

This clonotype was counted between two and nine times. The chain is built from TRBV7-2 and TRBJ2-1, with 13 nucleotides matching TRBD2. This CDR3 region has 14 residues. V shed 7 bases and J 9 bases; nucleotides not matched to a gene: 6. CDR1 is SGHTA, CDR2 FQGNSA, per germline. CDR3 in DNA: TGTGCCAGCATCGGGACTAGCGGGGCAAGTGAGCAGTTCTTC. This encodes CASIGTSGASEQFF.

There are many counts of this clonotype. This chain joins TRBV12-3 or TRBV12-4 and TRBJ1-5; tentatively, D is TRBD1 (5 bases). Deletions cut 6 bases from V and 6 bases from J, with 15 bases between. The CDR3 loop spans 14 amino acids. The DNA for the CDR3 is TGTGCCAGCAGCAACATCCCTGGGGGTCAGCCCCAGCATTTT. This translates into CASSNIPGGQPQHF.

This clonotype was seen more than once but under ten times. The chain couples TRBV27 to TRBJ2-7, with D perhaps assigned TRBD1 or TRBD2 (5 bases each). Germline values: CDR1 MNHEY, CDR2 SMNVEV (reference sequence). The CDR3 is 14 residues long. Trimming removed 6 bases at V and 2 bases at J, with 14 bases between. The CDR3 spells CASRPIRGAYEQYF. The DNA of the CDR3 is TGTGCCAGCAGACCCATCCGAGGGGCCTACGAGCAGTACTTC.

The chain joins TRBV5-4 to TRBJ2-1, with D perhaps TRBD1 (6 bases). The length of the CDR3 is 13 residues. The germline V and J ends were trimmed by 5 bases and 5 bases, with 11 bases remaining between them. Germline-derived CDR1 and CDR2 are SGHNT and YYREEE (reference sequence). DNA for the CDR3: TGTGCCAGCAGGCCCCGGACAGACAATGAGCAGTTCTTC. Translation: CASRPRTDNEQFF.

The V gene is TRBV3-1, the J gene TRBJ1-4; D is unresolved. CDR1 is LGHDT and CDR2 is YNNKEL in the germline V gene (reference sequence). The CDR3 contains 14 residues. V lost 1 base to trimming and J lost 8 bases, with 11 bases between them. CDR3: CASSQVGDGEKLFF. The CDR3, as DNA: TGTGCCAGCAGCCAAGTTGGCGACGGGGAAAAACTGTTTTTT.

V gene TRBV7-2 combines with J gene TRBJ2-1; no definite D call. Germline V gene lookup returns CDR1 SGHTA and CDR2 FQGNSA. The CDR3 runs to 13 residues. The V end was cut by 5 bases, the J end by 6 bases, with 11 bases between. CDR3 coding DNA: TGTGCCAGCAGCGATCCTTGGGGCAATGAGCAGTTCTTC. This sequence encodes CASSDPWGNEQFF.

This clonotype was counted ten times or more. This chain joins TRBV27 and TRBJ1-5, with D tentatively TRBD1 (6 bases). Trimming cost V 1 base and J 14 bases, with 18 bases left between them. The CDR3 has 14 residues. Germline CDR1 is MNHEY and CDR2 is SMNVEV (reference sequence). The CDR3 region is CASSLLPGAPEEHF. DNA for the CDR3: TGTGCCAGCAGTTTATTACCAGGGGCCCCGGAGGAGCATTTT.

This clonotype was seen a handful of times. This chain connects TRBV4-3 to TRBJ2-2, with D perhaps matching TRBD2 (5 bases). Germline assignment: CDR1 LGHNA and CDR2 YSLEER. This CDR3 has 17 amino acids. Trimming shortened V by 4 bases and J by 1 base, and 16 bases separated the two germline ends. CDR3: CASSLVREAVNTGELFF. The CDR3 bases are TGCGCCAGCAGCCTGGTGAGGGAAGCAGTGAACACCGGGGAGCTGTTTTTT.

This clonotype came up many times. The rearrangement joins TRBV20-1 to TRBJ2-1; D is possibly TRBD2 (6 bases). There are 16 residues in the CDR3. Germline V CDR1 and CDR2: DFQATT, SNEGSKA (reference sequence). Between the trimmed V and J ends, which lost 0 bases and 5 bases, there was a span of 17 bases. CDR3 loop: CSARDLTSRPNNEQFF. As DNA, the CDR3 is TGCAGTGCTAGAGATCTGACTAGTCGCCCTAACAATGAGCAGTTCTTC.

The CDR3 sequence: CSAKGVYNEQFF. Written as DNA, the CDR3 is TGCAGTGCCAAGGGTGTCTACAATGAGCAGTTCTTC. The gene calls are TRBV20-1 and TRBJ2-1; D gene ambiguous. In germline, CDR1 is DFQATT, CDR2 SNEGSKA (reference sequence). The CDR3 has 12 residues. Trimming took 6 bases from V and 3 from J, leaving 9 bases between them.

This clonotype was seen at least ten times. The chain recombines TRBV4-2 with TRBJ2-3; TRBD2 matches 10 bases. The CDR3 has 17 amino acids. The V gene end was trimmed by 8 bases and the J gene end by 1 base; junction bases not matched to a gene: 12. In germline, CDR1 is LGHNA, CDR2 YNFKEQ. CDR3 DNA sequence: TGTGCCAGCGGATCCTCTAGCGGGAGTACCCGCACAGATACGCAGTATTTT. Translation: CASGSSSGSTRTDTQYF.

This clonotype was detected ten times or more. The chain has TRBV7-9 and TRBJ2-7; D gene unclear. V lost 1 base and J lost 3, with 10 bases in between. Germline V gene data show CDR1 as SEHNR and CDR2 as FQNEAQ (reference sequence). The CDR3 covers 14 residues. DNA of the CDR3: TGTGCCAGCAGCTTAGATTTGATCGTCTACGAGCAGTACGTC. Protein product: CASSLDLIVYEQYV.

Ten or more counts support this clonotype. The chain employs TRBV4-2 and TRBJ2-7, with D tentatively TRBD1 (6 bases). This CDR3 spans 16 amino acids. V lost 5 bases and J lost 3, with 20 bases in between. Germline CDR1 and CDR2: LGHNA and YNFKEQ. Written as DNA, the CDR3 is TGTGCCAGCAGCACGTCCGGGACAAAAACCGACTACGAGCAGTACTTC. Protein product: CASSTSGTKTDYEQYF.

DNA for the CDR3: TGTGCCATCAGTGAGTCGACGGCGGGCACTGAAGCTTTCTTT. Residues: CAISESTAGTEAFF. The chain joins TRBV10-3 to TRBJ1-1; no clear D. The germline CDR1 and CDR2 sequences are ENHRY and SYGVKD. The CDR3 runs to 14 residues. The V and J ends lost 0 bases and 4 bases respectively, with 9 bases between them.

The V gene is TRBV9, the J gene TRBJ2-2; D may match TRBD1 or TRBD2 (5 bases each). Germline V gene lookup returns CDR1 SGDLS and CDR2 YYNGEE. There are 15 residues in the CDR3. Deletions cut 0 bases from V and 4 bases from J, with 10 bases between. CDR3 DNA sequence: TGTGCCAGCAGCGTAGGAGGGGCAGGCACCGGGGAGCTGTTTTTT. Amino acids: CASSVGGAGTGELFF. Together with reference TRBV9 and TRBJ2-2, the CDR3 gives the full variable domain: DSGVTQTPKHLITATGQRVTLRCSPRSGDLSVYWYQQSLDQGLQFLIQYYNGEERAKGNILERFSAQQFPDLHSELNLSSLELGDSALYFCASSVGGAGTGELFFGEGSRLTVL.

This clonotype was counted only a few times. The chain carries TRBV20-1 and TRBJ2-5, with D unclear. The CDR3 covers 11 residues. Germline values: CDR1 DFQATT, CDR2 SNEGSKA (reference sequence). CDR3 sequence reads: CSPVIQETQYF. The CDR3, as DNA: TGCAGCCCGGTAATCCAAGAGACCCAGTACTTC.

This clonotype was seen a few times. This chain connects TRBV5-1 to TRBJ2-1; D is possibly TRBD2 (7 bases). Trimming left V 4 bases short and J 4 bases short, with 15 bases between. CDR1 and CDR2 from the germline V gene are SGHRS and YFSETQ. CDR3 length: 15 residues. CDR3 region: CASSRGAGRYNEQFF. CDR3 DNA sequence: TGCGCCAGCAGCCGGGGGGCGGGAAGATACAATGAGCAGTTCTTC.

In this sample, this clonotype turned up many times. The genes are TRBV6-5 and TRBJ2-5; 7 bases align to TRBD1. Trimming removed 6 bases from V and 4 bases from J; junction bases left unmatched: 8. The CDR3 sequence is 14 residues long. Germline V gene lookup returns CDR1 MNHEY and CDR2 SVGAGI. CDR3 coding DNA: TGTGCCAGCAGCCAGACAGGGCCGAGAGAGACCCAGTACTTC. It is translated as CASSQTGPRETQYF.

CDR3: CSVEGPNTGELFF. CDR3 sequence (DNA): TGCAGCGTTGAGGGACCGAACACCGGGGAGCTGTTTTTT. The chain is built from TRBV29-1 and TRBJ2-2; the D gene could be TRBD1 or TRBD2 (5 bases each). V shed 3 bases and J shed 0 bases, with 5 bases lying between them. The CDR3 has 13 residues. Germline CDR1 SQVTM, CDR2 ANQGSEA.

The V gene is TRBV14, the J gene TRBJ1-4, with TRBD1 matching over 8 bases. CDR1 is SGHDN and CDR2 is FVKESK in the germline V gene. The CDR3 is 13 residues long. The V and J ends lost 4 bases and 5 bases, in that order; junction bases with no gene match: 0. DNA for the CDR3: TGTGCCAGCAGCCGACAGGGGAATGAAAAACTGTTTTTT. Translating gives CASSRQGNEKLFF.

This chain uses TRBV7-8 with TRBJ1-1, with 8 bases that match TRBD1. Germline CDR1 is SGHVS and CDR2 is FQNEAQ. CDR3 size: 15 residues. J lost 4 bases, V lost 5 bases, and 9 bases had no gene match. In DNA form, the CDR3 reads TGTGCCAGCAGCCTGGACAGGGCGTTCGGCACTGAAGCTTTCTTT. Translating gives CASSLDRAFGTEAFF.

This clonotype was counted only a few times. The chain links TRBV5-1 to TRBJ1-1; the D is unclear. The germline gives CDR1 SGHRS, CDR2 YFSETQ. Trimming took off 4 bases at V and 2 bases at J, with 12 bases between the two ends. The CDR3 runs to 14 residues. The CDR3 sequence: CASSQQNFNTEAFF. CDR3 nucleotide sequence: TGCGCCAGCAGCCAACAGAACTTCAACACTGAAGCTTTCTTT.

CDR3 sequence reads: CATSVTGVLSGNTIYF. For the CDR3, the DNA is TGTGCCACATCAGTAACCGGGGTCCTTTCTGGAAACACCATATATTTT. The chain couples TRBV10-3 to TRBJ1-3; D is undetermined. This CDR3 region has 16 residues. The germline V gene encodes CDR1 ENHRY and CDR2 SYGVKD. Trimming left V 10 bases short and J 1 base short, with 20 bases between.

There are a few counts of this clonotype. V usage is TRBV20-1 and J usage is TRBJ1-5; a possible D gene is TRBD1 (6 bases). The germline V gene has CDR1 DFQATT and CDR2 SNEGSKA (reference sequence). V was shortened by 3 bases and J by 5 bases, with 20 bases between the two germline ends. CDR3 length: 16 amino acids. The CDR3 DNA reads TGCAGTGCTAGGGTTCGAGCGGGGGGCCCGCATCAGCCCCAGCATTTT. It translates to CSARVRAGGPHQPQHF.